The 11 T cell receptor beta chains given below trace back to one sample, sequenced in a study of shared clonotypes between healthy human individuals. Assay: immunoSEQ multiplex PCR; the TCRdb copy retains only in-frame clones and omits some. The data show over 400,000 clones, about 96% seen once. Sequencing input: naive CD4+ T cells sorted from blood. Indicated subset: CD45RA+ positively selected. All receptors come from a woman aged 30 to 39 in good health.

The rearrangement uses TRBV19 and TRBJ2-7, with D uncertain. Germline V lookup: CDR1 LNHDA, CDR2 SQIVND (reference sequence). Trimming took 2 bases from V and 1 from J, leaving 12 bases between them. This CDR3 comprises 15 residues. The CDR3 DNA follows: TGTGCCAGTAGTATACACCAGGACCGTTCCTACGAGCAGTACTTC. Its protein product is CASSIHQDRSYEQYF.

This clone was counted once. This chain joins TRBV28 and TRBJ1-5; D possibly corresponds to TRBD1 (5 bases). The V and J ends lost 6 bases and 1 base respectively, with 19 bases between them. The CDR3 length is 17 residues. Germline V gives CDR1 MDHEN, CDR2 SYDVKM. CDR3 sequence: CASSPPLGQTSNQPQHF. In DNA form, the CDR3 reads TGTGCCAGCAGCCCCCCGTTGGGGCAGACGAGCAATCAGCCCCAGCATTTT.

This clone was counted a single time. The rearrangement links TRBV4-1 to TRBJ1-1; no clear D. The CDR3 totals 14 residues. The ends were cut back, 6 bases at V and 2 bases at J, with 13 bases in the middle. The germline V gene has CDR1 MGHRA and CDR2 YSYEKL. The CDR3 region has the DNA TGCGCCAGCAGTCTTAGGTGGAGAAACACTGAAGCTTTCTTT. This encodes CASSLRWRNTEAFF.

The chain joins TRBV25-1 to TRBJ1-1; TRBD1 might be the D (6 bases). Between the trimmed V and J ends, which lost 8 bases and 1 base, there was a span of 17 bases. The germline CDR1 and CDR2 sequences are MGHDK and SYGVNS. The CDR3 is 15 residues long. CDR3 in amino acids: CASSRSGAPNTEAFF. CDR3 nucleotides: TGTGCCAGCTCCAGGTCAGGGGCCCCGAACACTGAAGCTTTCTTT.

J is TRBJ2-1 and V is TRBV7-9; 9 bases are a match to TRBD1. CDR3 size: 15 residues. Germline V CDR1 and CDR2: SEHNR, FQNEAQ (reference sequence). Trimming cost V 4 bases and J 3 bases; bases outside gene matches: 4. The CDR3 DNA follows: TGTGCCAGCAGCTCCCGGGACAGGGACTACAATGAGCAGTTCTTC. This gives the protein CASSSRDRDYNEQFF.

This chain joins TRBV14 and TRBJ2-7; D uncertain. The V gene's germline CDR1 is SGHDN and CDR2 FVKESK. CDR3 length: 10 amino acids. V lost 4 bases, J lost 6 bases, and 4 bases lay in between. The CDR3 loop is CASSLGEQYF. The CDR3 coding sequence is TGTGCCAGCAGCCTTGGCGAGCAGTACTTC.

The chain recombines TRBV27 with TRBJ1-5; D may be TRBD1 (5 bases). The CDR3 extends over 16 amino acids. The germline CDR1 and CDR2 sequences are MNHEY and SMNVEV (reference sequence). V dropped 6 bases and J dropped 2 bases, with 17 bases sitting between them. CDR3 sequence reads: CASSDRRTGGNQPQHF. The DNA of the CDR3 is TGTGCCAGCAGCGACAGAAGGACCGGGGGCAATCAGCCCCAGCATTTT.

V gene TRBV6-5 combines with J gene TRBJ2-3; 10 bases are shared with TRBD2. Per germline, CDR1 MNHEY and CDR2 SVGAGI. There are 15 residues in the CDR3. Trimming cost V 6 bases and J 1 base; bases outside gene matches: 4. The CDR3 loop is CASRPSGSGTDTQYF. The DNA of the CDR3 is TGTGCCAGCAGACCTAGCGGGAGTGGCACAGATACGCAGTATTTT.

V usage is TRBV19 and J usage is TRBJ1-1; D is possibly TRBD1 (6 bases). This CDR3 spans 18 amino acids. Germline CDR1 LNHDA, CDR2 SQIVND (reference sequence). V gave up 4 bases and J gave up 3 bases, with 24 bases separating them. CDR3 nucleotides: TGTGCCAGTAGTACGCTACCGGGACAAAAAGGAGGGGACACTGAAGCTTTCTTT. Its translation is CASSTLPGQKGGDTEAFF.

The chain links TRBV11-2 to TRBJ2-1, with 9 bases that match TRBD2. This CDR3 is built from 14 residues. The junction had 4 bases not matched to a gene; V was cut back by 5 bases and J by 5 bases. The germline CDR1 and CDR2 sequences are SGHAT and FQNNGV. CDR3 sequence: CASSQGTSHNEQFF. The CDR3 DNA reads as TGTGCCAGCAGCCAGGGGACTAGCCACAATGAGCAGTTCTTC.

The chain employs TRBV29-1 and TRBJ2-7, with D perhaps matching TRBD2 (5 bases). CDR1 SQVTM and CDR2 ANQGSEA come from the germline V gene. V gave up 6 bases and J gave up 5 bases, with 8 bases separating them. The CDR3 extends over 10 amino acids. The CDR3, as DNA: TGCAGCGTGGCCGGGGACGAGCAGTACTTC. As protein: CSVAGDEQYF.